One sample yielded the 10 T cell receptor beta chains listed below, sequenced in a study of beta chain features in type 1 diabetes. Since all of the isolated RNA was reverse transcribed, expressed TCRB transcripts were what got sequenced. Repertoires were generated with immunoSEQ multiplex PCR, while TCRdb's copy carries only in-frame clones and drops some. The table has some 500,000 clones, 9.5% to 12% seen once. The sample taken for sequencing was naive CD4+ T cells from blood. These receptors were taken from a woman under 30 in good health.

The chain combines TRBV7-2 with TRBJ2-3; the D is unclear. Per germline, CDR1 SGHTA and CDR2 FQGNSA. The CDR3 length is 12 residues. The V and J ends lost 4 bases and 9 bases respectively, with 11 bases between them. The CDR3 is CASSSSAGTQYF. The CDR3 nucleotides read TGTGCCAGCAGCTCCTCCGCCGGGACGCAGTATTTT.

This clone was counted between two and nine times. V and J are TRBV7-9 and TRBJ2-2, with D maybe TRBD1 (5 bases). The CDR3 contains 15 residues. Germline-derived CDR1 and CDR2 are SEHNR and FQNEAQ (reference sequence). The V and J ends lost 5 bases and 6 bases respectively, with 16 bases between them. The CDR3 protein is CASSPIRQFAGELFF. The CDR3 DNA reads TGTGCCAGCAGCCCTATTCGACAGTTTGCCGGGGAGCTGTTTTTT.

The chain recombines TRBV7-9 with TRBJ1-5; a weak D match, TRBD1 (6 bases). Germline lookup yields CDR1 SEHNR and CDR2 FQNEAQ (reference sequence). With 6 bases removed from V and 1 base from J, the gap between germline ends came to 10 bases. The CDR3 length is 14 residues. The CDR3 nucleotides are TGTGCCAGCAGGAACGACAGGAGCAATCAGCCCCAGCATTTT. This codes for CASRNDRSNQPQHF.

This clone was seen only a few times. CDR3 region: CASSLARERHNEQFF. In DNA, the CDR3 is TGTGCCAGCAGCTTAGCGAGAGAACGGCACAATGAGCAGTTCTTC. The chain joins TRBV7-2 to TRBJ2-1, with D unresolved. This CDR3 comprises 15 residues. In germline, CDR1 is SGHTA, CDR2 FQGNSA. Trimming pared 0 bases from V and 5 bases from J, leaving 11 bases between. The full variable domain, completed using reference TRBV7-2 and TRBJ2-1, is GAGVSQSPSNKVTEKGKDVELRCDPISGHTALYWYRQSLGQGLEFLIYFQGNSAPDKSGLPSDRFSAERTGGSVSTLTIQRTQQEDSAVYLCASSLARERHNEQFFGPGTRLTVL.

The table lists this clone with a few counts. The genes are TRBV19 and TRBJ2-7; D perhaps matches TRBD1 (5 bases). The CDR3 runs 14 residues. The germline CDR1 and CDR2 sequences are LNHDA and SQIVND (reference sequence). V dropped 3 bases and J dropped 1 base, with 10 bases sitting between them. As DNA, the CDR3 is TGTGCCAGTAGTATTCGCTCAGGGTCCTACGAGCAGTACGTC. It is translated as CASSIRSGSYEQYV.

The chain carries TRBV6-5 and TRBJ2-7; 8 bases line up with TRBD1. The J segment lost 4 bases and the V segment lost 0 bases, leaving 8 bases of the junction unmatched. Germline values: CDR1 MNHEY, CDR2 SVGAGI. The CDR3 spans 16 residues. CDR3 DNA: TGTGCCAGCAGTTACTCCTTCGGACAGGGTATTTACGAGCAGTACTTC. It is translated as CASSYSFGQGIYEQYF.

This clone was counted at least ten times. This chain uses TRBV13 with TRBJ2-5, with 9 bases lining up with TRBD1. There are 15 residues in the CDR3. The germline V gene has CDR1 PRHDT and CDR2 FYEKMQ (reference sequence). J lost 5 bases, V lost 6 bases, and 10 bases had no gene match. The CDR3 spells CASSPPGTGSETQYF. The CDR3 DNA is TGTGCCAGCAGTCCACCCGGGACAGGGTCCGAGACCCAGTACTTC.

This chain connects TRBV18 to TRBJ2-7; 9 bases map to TRBD2. V shed 4 bases and J 4 bases; nucleotides not matched to a gene: 11. Germline V gene data show CDR1 as KGHSH and CDR2 as LQKENI. The CDR3 runs 16 residues. For the CDR3, the DNA is TGTGCCAGCTCACTCCCCCGGGGTAGCGGGAGATACGAGCAGTACTTC. Translation: CASSLPRGSGRYEQYF.

This clone was observed a handful of times. The V call is TRBV15, the J call TRBJ1-2; 8 bases match TRBD1. CDR1 is LNHNV and CDR2 is YYDKDF in the germline V gene (reference sequence). The CDR3 loop spans 15 amino acids. Losses at the gene ends were 3 bases for V and 7 bases for J; bases not matched to a gene: 10. CDR3 sequence: CATSREDRGRGGYTF. CDR3 sequence (DNA): TGTGCCACCAGCAGGGAAGACAGGGGTAGAGGTGGCTACACCTTC.

CDR3 region: CASSRPQETQYF. The DNA of the CDR3 is TGTGCCAGCTCTCGTCCCCAAGAGACCCAGTACTTC. This chain uses TRBV18 with TRBJ2-5; D remains unclear. The CDR3 is 12 residues long. V lost 6 bases to trimming and J lost 1 base, with 6 bases between them. Germline V gives CDR1 KGHSH, CDR2 LQKENI. Combining the CDR3 with reference TRBV18 and TRBJ2-5 gives the whole variable domain NAGVMQNPRHLVRRRGQEARLRCSPMKGHSHVYWYRQLPEEGLKFMVYLQKENIIDESGMPKERFSAEFPKEGPSILRIQQVVRGDSAAYFCASSRPQETQYFGPGTRLLVL.